Following are 20 T cell receptor beta chains from one sample sequenced in a study of control samples from healthy donors and cancer patients. Data came from immunoSEQ multiplex PCR; TCRdb stores just in-frame clones and leaves some out. The table has roughly 120,000 clones, roughly nine tenths seen once. Sequencing input: blood. The source is a woman aged 18-29 years in good health.

This clone came up a few times. The chain couples TRBV7-3 to TRBJ2-1; no definite D call. Germline V CDR1 and CDR2: SGHTA, FQGTGA. V gave up 0 bases and J gave up 3 bases, with 6 bases separating them. The CDR3 spans 14 residues. The CDR3 coding sequence is TGTGCCAGCAGCTTAACACCCAGCTACAATGAGCAGTTCTTC. It encodes CASSLTPSYNEQFF.

V gene TRBV27 combines with J gene TRBJ2-2; TRBD2 matches 7 bases. Germline-derived CDR1 and CDR2 are MNHEY and SMNVEV (reference sequence). The junction had 0 bases not matched to a gene; V was cut back by 5 bases and J by 0 bases. The CDR3 length is 14 residues. The CDR3 coding sequence is TGTGCCAGCAGTGGACTAGCGAACACCGGGGAGCTGTTTTTT. Translation: CASSGLANTGELFF.

The V gene is TRBV27, the J gene TRBJ1-1; 7 bases fit TRBD1. Trimming at V came to 4 bases and at J to 5 bases, leaving 10 bases not matched to a gene. This CDR3 has 15 amino acids. Germline V gives CDR1 MNHEY, CDR2 SMNVEV (reference sequence). This CDR3 reads CASSSGSRGGTEAFF. The CDR3, as DNA: TGTGCCAGCAGTTCCGGGAGCAGGGGGGGTACTGAAGCTTTCTTT.

The sample holds one count of this clone. The J gene is TRBJ2-1, the V gene TRBV19; TRBD2 matches 12 bases. The CDR3 runs to 18 residues. Germline V CDR1 and CDR2: LNHDA, SQIVND (reference sequence). The V segment lost 5 bases and the J segment 4 bases; nucleotides outside the gene matches: 12. In nucleotides, the CDR3 is TGTGCCAGTAGTGATCCGGGACTAGCGGGTCTGACTTACAATGAGCAGTTCTTC. It translates to CASSDPGLAGLTYNEQFF.

Remarks on this clone: Additional DNA sequences in this sample encode the identical CDR3. This chain connects TRBV19 to TRBJ1-1; no clear D gene. The CDR3 is 11 residues long. Germline lookup yields CDR1 LNHDA and CDR2 SQIVND (reference sequence). The V end lost 8 bases, the J end lost 0 bases, and 4 bases lay between the germline ends. The CDR3 loop reads CASYMNTEAFF. CDR3 nucleotides: TGTGCCAGTTACATGAACACTGAAGCTTTCTTT.

This chain joins TRBV5-1 and TRBJ2-1, with TRBD2 identical over 9 bases. This CDR3 region has 18 residues. V shed 4 bases, J shed 0 bases, and the junction held 11 bases outside the gene matches. Germline loops: CDR1 SGHRS, CDR2 YFSETQ. In DNA form, the CDR3 reads TGCGCCAGCAGCCACTACGGACTAGCGACTAGCTCCTACAATGAGCAGTTCTTC. Translating it yields CASSHYGLATSSYNEQFF.

V is TRBV7-9 and J is TRBJ2-5; D is ambiguous. Germline loops: CDR1 SEHNR, CDR2 FQNEAQ (reference sequence). Trimming pared 3 bases from V and 2 bases from J, leaving 13 bases between. This CDR3 is 15 amino acids long. Here the CDR3 reads CASSFYMGTQETQYF. The CDR3 nucleotides read TGTGCCAGCAGCTTCTACATGGGTACACAAGAGACCCAGTACTTC.

The chain carries TRBV6-2 or TRBV6-3 and TRBJ1-5, with D uncertain. The CDR3 totals 13 residues. CDR1 is MNHEY, CDR2 SVGEGT, per germline. Trimming left V 0 bases short and J 8 bases short, with 8 bases between. The CDR3 loop is CASSYSILEPQHF. In DNA form, the CDR3 reads TGTGCCAGCAGTTACTCAATCCTCGAGCCCCAGCATTTT.

This chain joins TRBV6-5 and TRBJ1-1; D might be TRBD1 (5 bases). The CDR3 covers 13 residues. Germline CDR1 and CDR2: MNHEY and SVGAGI. V was trimmed by 7 bases and J by 5 bases, leaving 14 bases between them. For the CDR3, the DNA is TGTGCCAGCACGGTGCAGGGTGGGACTGAAGCTTTCTTT. Its protein is CASTVQGGTEAFF.

CDR3 DNA sequence: TGTGCCAGCAGCTTTTCTAGCTCTGGAAACACCATATATTTT. This translates into CASSFSSSGNTIYF. V usage is TRBV7-2 and J usage is TRBJ1-3; no definite D call. This CDR3 is built from 14 residues. Germline V gives CDR1 SGHTA, CDR2 FQGNSA. V was trimmed by 3 bases and J by 0 bases, leaving 6 bases between them.

The chain links TRBV27 to TRBJ2-3, with 8 bases lining up with TRBD2. V was pared by 3 bases and J by 1 base, with 6 bases of the junction left unmatched. CDR3 length: 16 amino acids. Germline V gene sequence: CDR1 MNHEY, CDR2 SMNVEV (reference sequence). The CDR3 sequence is CASSFNGGAGTDTQYF. The CDR3 coding sequence is TGTGCCAGCAGTTTCAACGGGGGGGCCGGCACAGATACGCAGTATTTT.

This chain connects TRBV9 to TRBJ2-6, with D possibly being TRBD1 (5 bases). V lost 1 base to trimming and J lost 2 bases, with 7 bases between them. CDR1 and CDR2 (germline): SGDLS, YYNGEE. This CDR3 is built from 15 residues. CDR3 in DNA: TGTGCCAGCAGCGTAAGGGGCGCTGGGGCCAACGTCCTGACTTTC. Translating it yields CASSVRGAGANVLTF.

This chain links TRBV7-2 with TRBJ2-1; TRBD2 aligns across 14 bases. CDR1 is SGHTA, CDR2 FQGNSA, per germline. This CDR3 contains 16 residues. The ends lost 3 bases at V and 7 bases at J; junction bases unmatched: 5. The CDR3 is CASSLSGLAGVNEQFF. The DNA of the CDR3 is TGTGCCAGCAGCTTGTCGGGACTAGCGGGGGTAAATGAGCAGTTCTTC. The full variable domain, its missing parts supplied by reference TRBV7-2 and TRBJ2-1, is GAGVSQSPSNKVTEKGKDVELRCDPISGHTALYWYRQSLGQGLEFLIYFQGNSAPDKSGLPSDRFSAERTGGSVSTLTIQRTQQEDSAVYLCASSLSGLAGVNEQFFGPGTRLTVL.

Here the CDR3 reads CASRPTGRTNEKLFF. In DNA, the CDR3 is TGTGCCAGCAGACCTACAGGGAGGACTAATGAAAAACTGTTTTTT. V and J are TRBV7-9 and TRBJ1-4; D is possibly TRBD1 (6 bases). Trimming pared 6 bases from V and 2 bases from J, leaving 13 bases between. The CDR3 runs 15 residues. Germline CDR1 reads SEHNR; CDR2 reads FQNEAQ (reference sequence).

V is TRBV18 and J is TRBJ2-7; TRBD2 might be the D (6 bases). V was trimmed by 4 bases and J by 6 bases, leaving 13 bases between them. The CDR3 is 13 residues long. Looked up from germline, CDR1 is KGHSH and CDR2 is LQKENI. The CDR3 nucleotides read TGTGCCAGCTCACTAAAAACCGGGGGCGAGCAGTACTTC. It is translated as CASSLKTGGEQYF.

The V call is TRBV24-1, the J call TRBJ1-1; D is undetermined. The V end lost 2 bases, the J end lost 1 base, and 4 bases lay between the germline ends. The CDR3 runs 13 residues. Germline V gene data show CDR1 as KGHDR and CDR2 as SFDVKD. The CDR3 DNA reads TGTGCCACCAGTGATTGGGGGAACACTGAAGCTTTCTTT. The encoded protein is CATSDWGNTEAFF.

The rearrangement links TRBV7-2 to TRBJ2-4; 7 bases are a match to TRBD1. CDR1 and CDR2 (germline): SGHTA, FQGNSA. V shed 2 bases, J shed 1 base, and the junction held 8 bases outside the gene matches. This CDR3 region has 17 residues. The CDR3 loop is CASSLTGTVAAKNIQYF. DNA of the CDR3: TGTGCCAGCAGCTTAACCGGGACAGTTGCGGCCAAAAACATTCAGTACTTC.

The rearrangement joins TRBV12-5 to TRBJ2-3; D might be TRBD2 (5 bases). This CDR3 spans 14 amino acids. The V gene's germline CDR1 is LGHNT and CDR2 FRNRAP. Deletions cut 6 bases from V and 0 bases from J, with 10 bases between. This chain's CDR3 is CASGRGSSTDTQYF. In DNA, the CDR3 is TGTGCTAGTGGCCGCGGGTCTAGCACAGATACGCAGTATTTT.

The chain links TRBV9 to TRBJ2-2, with D perhaps matching TRBD1 (6 bases). The CDR3 extends over 18 amino acids. Germline V lookup: CDR1 SGDLS, CDR2 YYNGEE. The V end lost 2 bases, the J end lost 0 bases, and 17 bases lay between the germline ends. The CDR3 protein is CASSVNRDKHANTGELFF. In DNA, the CDR3 is TGTGCCAGCAGCGTTAACAGGGACAAGCACGCGAACACCGGGGAGCTGTTTTTT.

The chain uses TRBV18 and TRBJ1-2; 7 nucleotides agree with TRBD1. The CDR3 consists of 14 residues. The junction had 6 bases not matched to a gene; V was cut back by 4 bases and J by 4 bases. Looked up from germline, CDR1 is KGHSH and CDR2 is LQKENI. The CDR3 is CASSLGTVSYGYTF. As DNA, the CDR3 is TGTGCCAGCTCACTCGGGACAGTCTCCTATGGCTACACCTTC.